This TCR beta chain was captured in a study of CD8 T cells in Susac syndrome. The CDR3 contains 13 residues. Germline assignment: CDR1 MDHEN and CDR2 SYDVKM. The V end lost 4 bases, the J end lost 0 bases, and 5 bases lay between the germline ends. With random hexamers, reverse transcription was performed on roughly 0.45 to 1 ug of RNA. TCRdb reprocessed the immunoSEQ multiplex PCR reads with MiXCR, giving one entry per CDR3 protein. The sample yields some 200,000 distinct CDR3 sequences, less than 95% seen once. This chain uses TRBV28 with TRBJ2-3; D remains unclear. Sequencing used CD4+ T cells from PBMCs. This clonotype originated in a human donor in good health. The DNA of the CDR3 is TGTGCCAGCAGTTCGGCCAGCACAGATACGCAGTATTTT. As protein: CASSSASTDTQYF.